This is a list of T cell receptor beta chains from one sample in a study of blood T cell repertoires in COVID-19. Produced via immunoSEQ multiplex PCR; TCRdb's table is partial and in-frame only. The sample holds 150,000 or so clones, around 75% seen once. Specimen: peripheral blood. These receptors all come from a woman in her 70s with COVID-19, enrolled during active disease. CDR3s include the opening cysteine and the closing phenylalanine or tryptophan. A D gene is named only where the DNA matches it firmly. A clone size is listed for some rows: how often the clone was seen (once, few, many), or a class if it is expanded.

cdr3_length: 16
v_call: TRBV30
clone_size: once
d_call: NA
j_call: TRBJ2-5
cdr3_nt: TGTGCCTGGAGTCCCCTGAGATGGCGGGGTCAAGAGACCCAGTACTTC
cdr3_aa: CAWSPLRWRGQETQYF

cdr3_length: 12
v_call: TRBV12-3/TRBV12-4
clone_size: NA
d_call: NA
j_call: TRBJ1-2
cdr3_nt: TGTGCCAGCAGTTTGTCAGGGTGGGGCTACACCTTC
cdr3_aa: CASSLSGWGYTF

cdr3_length: 16
v_call: TRBV6-1
clone_size: NA
d_call: NA
j_call: TRBJ2-5
cdr3_nt: TGTGCCAGCAGTGGACCGCCCGACAGGTCCCAAGAGACCCAGTACTTC
cdr3_aa: CASSGPPDRSQETQYF

cdr3_length: 13
v_call: TRBV7-3
clone_size: NA
d_call: NA
j_call: TRBJ1-2
cdr3_nt: TGTGCCAGCAGCTTAAATTCTGTGAGTGGCTACACCTTC
cdr3_aa: CASSLNSVSGYTF

cdr3_length: 18
v_call: TRBV7-8
clone_size: NA
d_call: NA
j_call: TRBJ1-5
cdr3_nt: TGTGCCAGCAGCCCTCATCGAATGGGGGGATGGAGCAATCAGCCCCAGCATTTT
cdr3_aa: CASSPHRMGGWSNQPQHF

cdr3_length: 17
v_call: TRBV7-3
clone_size: NA
d_call: NA
j_call: TRBJ1-4
cdr3_nt: TGTGCCAGCAGCCGAGGGAGGGGTGTGGAGACTAATGAAAAACTGTTTTTT
cdr3_aa: CASSRGRGVETNEKLFF

cdr3_length: 16
v_call: TRBV7-8
clone_size: NA
d_call: NA
j_call: TRBJ2-7
cdr3_nt: TGTGCCAGCAGCCCGCGAACCGGACTACTCACCTACGAGCAGTACTTC
cdr3_aa: CASSPRTGLLTYEQYF

cdr3_length: 11
v_call: TRBV6-1
clone_size: NA
d_call: NA
j_call: TRBJ1-2
cdr3_nt: TGTGCCAGCAGTGAAGGGAGTGGCTACACCTTC
cdr3_aa: CASSEGSGYTF

cdr3_length: 12
v_call: TRBV5-1
clone_size: NA
d_call: TRBD1
j_call: TRBJ1-6
cdr3_nt: TGCGCCAGTCGACAGGGAAGATCACCCCTCCACTTT
cdr3_aa: CASRQGRSPLHF

cdr3_length: 17
v_call: TRBV5-6
clone_size: NA
d_call: NA
j_call: TRBJ1-1
cdr3_nt: TGTGCCAGCAGCTTGGTTCCAGGGGCCCTTCTGAACACTGAAGCTTTCTTT
cdr3_aa: CASSLVPGALLNTEAFF

cdr3_length: 14
v_call: TRBV18
clone_size: NA
d_call: NA
j_call: TRBJ2-3
cdr3_nt: TGTGCCAGCTCACTACAGGCGATTGATGATACGCAGTATTTT
cdr3_aa: CASSLQAIDDTQYF

cdr3_length: 13
v_call: TRBV19
clone_size: many
d_call: NA
j_call: TRBJ1-6
cdr3_nt: TGTGCCAGTAGTAGAGGGAACGGGTCACCCCTCCACTTT
cdr3_aa: CASSRGNGSPLHF

cdr3_length: 16
v_call: TRBV6-1
clone_size: NA
d_call: NA
j_call: TRBJ1-5
cdr3_nt: TGTGCCAGCAGTGAGGGCAATCCGTATAGCAATCAGCCCCAGCATTTT
cdr3_aa: CASSEGNPYSNQPQHF

cdr3_length: 15
v_call: TRBV5-1
clone_size: NA
d_call: NA
j_call: TRBJ1-3
cdr3_nt: TGCGCCAGCAGCTTGGATCCAGGGACTGGAAACACCATATATTTT
cdr3_aa: CASSLDPGTGNTIYF

cdr3_length: 16
v_call: TRBV4-2
clone_size: NA
d_call: NA
j_call: TRBJ2-1
cdr3_nt: TGTGCCAGCAGCCAAGATCTTGCAGGGGCCTACAATGAGCAGTTCTTC
cdr3_aa: CASSQDLAGAYNEQFF

cdr3_length: 12
v_call: TRBV3-1/TRBV3-2
clone_size: NA
d_call: TRBD1
j_call: TRBJ1-1
cdr3_nt: TGTGCCAGCAGCCACGGACAGGGAGAAGCTTTCTTT
cdr3_aa: CASSHGQGEAFF

cdr3_length: 16
v_call: TRBV11-2
clone_size: NA
d_call: TRBD1
j_call: TRBJ2-7
cdr3_nt: TGTGCCAGCAGCTTAGATTCGGGACAGGGGGGCTACGAGCAGTACTTC
cdr3_aa: CASSLDSGQGGYEQYF

cdr3_length: 16
v_call: TRBV11-2
clone_size: once
d_call: NA
j_call: TRBJ2-2
cdr3_nt: TGTGCCAGCAGCTTAGTAAGGGGGACGGGGACCGGGGAGCTGTTTTTT
cdr3_aa: CASSLVRGTGTGELFF

cdr3_length: 15
v_call: TRBV27
clone_size: NA
d_call: TRBD1
j_call: TRBJ1-2
cdr3_nt: TGTGCCAGCAGTTTAGGCCTGGGACAGGGGTATGGCTACACCTTC
cdr3_aa: CASSLGLGQGYGYTF

cdr3_length: 17
v_call: TRBV3-1/TRBV3-2
clone_size: NA
d_call: TRBD2
j_call: TRBJ2-5
cdr3_nt: TGTGCCAGCAGTCACATCCCCGCGGGGGACCACCAAGAGACCCAGTACTTC
cdr3_aa: CASSHIPAGDHQETQYF

cdr3_length: 15
v_call: TRBV10-3
clone_size: few
d_call: NA
j_call: TRBJ1-2
cdr3_nt: TGTGCCATCAGTGAGTCAGGCCAGGCTAACTATGGCTACACCTTC
cdr3_aa: CAISESGQANYGYTF

cdr3_length: 13
v_call: TRBV28
clone_size: NA
d_call: NA
j_call: TRBJ1-2
cdr3_nt: TGTGCCAGCAGTCCCTCGGGAGGGTATGGCTACACCTTC
cdr3_aa: CASSPSGGYGYTF

cdr3_length: 13
v_call: TRBV6-6
clone_size: few
d_call: TRBD1
j_call: TRBJ2-7
cdr3_nt: TGTGCCAGTTGGGACAGGGATACCTACGAGCAGTACTTC
cdr3_aa: CASWDRDTYEQYF

cdr3_length: 15
v_call: TRBV6-4
clone_size: NA
d_call: TRBD1
j_call: TRBJ2-2
cdr3_nt: TGTGCCAGCAGTCGGGACAGCCTAGAGACCGGGGAGCTGTTTTTT
cdr3_aa: CASSRDSLETGELFF

cdr3_length: 14
v_call: TRBV30
clone_size: NA
d_call: NA
j_call: TRBJ1-1
cdr3_nt: TGTGCCTGGAGTCCAACGACAGTGAACACTGAAGCTTTCTTT
cdr3_aa: CAWSPTTVNTEAFF

cdr3_length: 18
v_call: TRBV7-9
clone_size: NA
d_call: TRBD2
j_call: TRBJ2-3
cdr3_nt: TGTGCCAGCAGACCCTCCCGGGGGGGGATCGGGTTTACAGATACGCAGTATTTT
cdr3_aa: CASRPSRGGIGFTDTQYF

cdr3_length: 13
v_call: TRBV30
clone_size: few
d_call: NA
j_call: TRBJ1-6
cdr3_nt: TGTGCCTGGACGGGCTCCTATAATTCACCCCTCCACTTT
cdr3_aa: CAWTGSYNSPLHF

cdr3_length: 14
v_call: TRBV30
clone_size: NA
d_call: TRBD1
j_call: TRBJ2-7
cdr3_nt: TGTGCCACCAAGGGCCGGGACAGAGCCTACGAGCAGTACTTC
cdr3_aa: CATKGRDRAYEQYF

cdr3_length: 14
v_call: TRBV6-6
clone_size: once
d_call: NA
j_call: TRBJ2-7
cdr3_nt: TGTGCCAGCAGGAGAGACATGAACTCCTACGAGCAGTACTTC
cdr3_aa: CASRRDMNSYEQYF

cdr3_length: 16
v_call: TRBV28
clone_size: NA
d_call: TRBD1
j_call: TRBJ2-1
cdr3_nt: TGTGCCAGCAGTGCTACACCCAGGGGGCGAGGAGGGGAGCAGTTCTTC
cdr3_aa: CASSATPRGRGGEQFF

cdr3_length: 13
v_call: TRBV6-6
clone_size: NA
d_call: NA
j_call: TRBJ2-7
cdr3_nt: TGTGCCAGCAATAACAGGGCCGGCTACGAGCAGTACTTC
cdr3_aa: CASNNRAGYEQYF

cdr3_length: 15
v_call: TRBV18
clone_size: NA
d_call: NA
j_call: TRBJ1-5
cdr3_nt: TGTGCCAGCTCACCCTCCAGGGGAGGCAATCAGCCCCAGCATTTT
cdr3_aa: CASSPSRGGNQPQHF

cdr3_length: 10
v_call: TRBV30
clone_size: NA
d_call: NA
j_call: TRBJ1-1
cdr3_nt: TGTGCCTGGAGCCCCTACGTCGCTTTCTTT
cdr3_aa: CAWSPYVAFF

cdr3_length: 14
v_call: TRBV28
clone_size: NA
d_call: NA
j_call: TRBJ1-6
cdr3_nt: TGTGCCAGCAGACCACAGGGAACGGCATGGGCCCTCCACTTT
cdr3_aa: CASRPQGTAWALHF

cdr3_length: 15
v_call: TRBV9
clone_size: once
d_call: NA
j_call: TRBJ2-7
cdr3_nt: TGTGCCAGCAGCGTTGGGGGGTCACATTCCTACGAGCAGTACTTC
cdr3_aa: CASSVGGSHSYEQYF

cdr3_length: 13
v_call: TRBV20-1
clone_size: NA
d_call: NA
j_call: TRBJ2-1
cdr3_nt: TGCAGTGCTAGTACACGCCTCTACAATGAGCAGTTCTTC
cdr3_aa: CSASTRLYNEQFF

cdr3_length: 13
v_call: TRBV4-2
clone_size: once
d_call: TRBD1
j_call: TRBJ1-4
cdr3_nt: TGTGCCAGCAGCGACAGGGGGTATGAAAAACTGTTTTTT
cdr3_aa: CASSDRGYEKLFF

cdr3_length: 14
v_call: TRBV5-6
clone_size: few
d_call: NA
j_call: TRBJ1-2
cdr3_nt: TGTGCCAGCAGCTTAAAAAATTCTATCGGTGGCTACACCTTC
cdr3_aa: CASSLKNSIGGYTF

cdr3_length: 14
v_call: TRBV6-5
clone_size: NA
d_call: NA
j_call: TRBJ2-2
cdr3_nt: TGTGCCAGCAGGAGGCAGTATGGCACCGGGGAGCTGTTTTTT
cdr3_aa: CASRRQYGTGELFF

cdr3_length: 14
v_call: TRBV7-6
clone_size: once
d_call: NA
j_call: TRBJ1-5
cdr3_nt: TGTGCCAGCAGCTTATCGGGGGAGGGCCAGCCCCAGCATTTT
cdr3_aa: CASSLSGEGQPQHF

cdr3_length: 15
v_call: TRBV7-2
clone_size: NA
d_call: NA
j_call: TRBJ1-1
cdr3_nt: TGTGCCAGCAGCTTAAATTCAGGGTTGAACACTGAAGCTTTCTTT
cdr3_aa: CASSLNSGLNTEAFF

cdr3_length: 13
v_call: TRBV9
clone_size: NA
d_call: NA
j_call: TRBJ2-5
cdr3_nt: TGTGCCAGCAGCGTAGGAGGGAAAGAGACCCAGTACTTC
cdr3_aa: CASSVGGKETQYF